Sequencing of this T cell receptor beta chain was carried out in a study of blood T cell repertoires in COVID-19. About the research overall: COVID-19 samples from acute and convalescent phases originated in the United States, Italy and Spain. The analysed material was cDNA or gDNA that came from T cells, B-cell-depleted T cells, or PBMCs.

Under the authors' procedure: Using reference gene primer amplification, nucleated cell counts were estimated. Sequenced by immunoSEQ multiplex PCR; TCRdb stores in-frame clones only, minus some. V, J and clone size reflect that table, while D and trimming were determined from the DNA. The table lists roughly 250,000 clones, roughly 77% of them singletons. The germline V and J ends were trimmed by 5 bases and 7 bases, with 13 bases remaining between them. CDR3 size: 13 residues. Germline-derived CDR1 and CDR2 are SGHNT and YYREEE (reference sequence). The receptor comes from an elderly woman with acute or convalescent COVID-19. The sequencing sample was made of peripheral blood. The J gene is TRBJ2-1, the V gene TRBV5-4; perhaps TRBD1 as D (6 bases). CDR3 DNA sequence: TGTGCCAGCAGGGGATGGGGGCGAAATGAGCAGTTCTTC. The encoded protein is CASRGWGRNEQFF.